This entry is about one TCR beta chain. The target antigen is unknown. Addition of a universal primer site occurred through template switching, and cDNA carried unique molecular identifiers. In TCRdb, the 5' RACE reads were re-called with MiXCR into one record per CDR3 protein. The sample records around 480,000 distinct CDR3 sequences, more than 13% being singletons. V gave up 2 bases and J gave up 1 base, with 8 bases separating them. The CDR3 has 14 amino acids. Germline V CDR1 and CDR2: LGHDT, YNNKEL (reference sequence). These data originate in a study of identical twins. Study-level findings and limits: Carriage of fewer insertions was seen in abundant cord blood beta clonotypes, whereas memory repertoires showed none. Models predicted less out-of-frame TCR alpha sharing in monozygotic twins than was found. Without tracking the same donors, conclusions rested on cross-sectional statistical analysis.

These data are also associated with another study on yellow fever vaccine responses in identical twins.

The sample taken for sequencing was CD4+ T cells sorted from blood. This sequence joins TRBV3-1 and TRBJ1-1; D is uncertain. This clonotype was obtained from a woman aged 18 to 35 in good health. The CDR3 loop reads CASSQNSPNTEAFF. The CDR3 DNA follows: TGTGCCAGCAGCCAAAATAGCCCGAACACTGAAGCTTTCTTT.